The source of this TCR beta chain is a study of type 1 regulatory T cells. Study summary: An in vitro protocol generated T-allo10, a Tr1-enriched, alloantigen-specific CD4 T cell product.

TCRdb ran MiXCR on the reads and lists one entry per CDR3 protein. The table lists over 14,000 distinct CDR3 sequences, approximately 15% of them singletons, with approximately 15% in the top ten. CDR1 is MNHEY and CDR2 is SVGEGT in the germline V gene. Trimming stripped 7 bases from V and 6 bases from J, with 21 bases between. This CDR3 contains 16 residues. This clonotype was observed many times. Its antigen remains unidentified. The rearrangement joins TRBV6-2 or TRBV6-3 to TRBJ2-2; D tentatively fits TRBD1 or TRBD2 (5 bases each). The specimen sequenced was cultured T cells, either the whole culture or a sorted T cell fraction (not recorded which). The sequence was obtained from a human donor in good health. CDR3 sequence: CASTGQGEVLAGELFF. The DNA of the CDR3 is TGTGCCAGCACCGGGCAGGGAGAGGTTTTGGCCGGGGAGCTGTTTTTT.